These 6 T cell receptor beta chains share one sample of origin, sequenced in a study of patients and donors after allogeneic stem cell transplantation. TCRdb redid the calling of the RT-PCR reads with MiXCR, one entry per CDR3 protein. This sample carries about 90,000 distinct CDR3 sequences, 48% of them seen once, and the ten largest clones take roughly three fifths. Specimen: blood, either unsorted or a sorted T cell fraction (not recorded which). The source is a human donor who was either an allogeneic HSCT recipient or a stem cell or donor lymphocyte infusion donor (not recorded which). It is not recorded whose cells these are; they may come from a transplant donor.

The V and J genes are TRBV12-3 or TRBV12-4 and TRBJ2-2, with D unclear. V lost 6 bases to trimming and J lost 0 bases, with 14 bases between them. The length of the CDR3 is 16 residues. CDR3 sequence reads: CASSPVPGPNTGELFF. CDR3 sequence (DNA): TGTGCCAGCAGCCCAGTCCCGGGCCCGAACACCGGGGAGCTGTTTTTT.

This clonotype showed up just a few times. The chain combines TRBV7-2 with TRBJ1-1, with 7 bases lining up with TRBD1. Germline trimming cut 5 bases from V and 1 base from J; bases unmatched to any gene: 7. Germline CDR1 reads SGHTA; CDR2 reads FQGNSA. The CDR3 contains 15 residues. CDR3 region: CASSPLGQRNTEAFF. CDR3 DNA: TGTGCCAGCAGCCCCCTGGGACAGAGGAACACTGAAGCTTTCTTT.

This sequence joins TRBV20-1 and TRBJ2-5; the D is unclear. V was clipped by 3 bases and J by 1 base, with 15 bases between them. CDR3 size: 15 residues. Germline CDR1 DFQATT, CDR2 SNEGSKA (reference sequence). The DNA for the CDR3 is TGCAGTGCTAGTCTTCCAAGGGAAATCCAAGAGACCCAGTACTTC. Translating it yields CSASLPREIQETQYF.

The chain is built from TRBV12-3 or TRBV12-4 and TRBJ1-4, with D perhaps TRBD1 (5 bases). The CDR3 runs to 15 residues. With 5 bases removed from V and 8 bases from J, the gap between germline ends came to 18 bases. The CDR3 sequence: CASSAGASGNEKLFF. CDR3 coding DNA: TGTGCCAGCAGTGCCGGGGCCTCAGGAAACGAAAAACTGTTTTTT.

CDR3 in DNA: TGCAGCGCCGCCGGTAGTTTCGGGGCTTTCTTT. Translating it yields CSAAGSFGAFF. The rearrangement links TRBV29-1 to TRBJ1-1; D remains ambiguous. CDR1 and CDR2 from the germline V gene are SQVTM and ANQGSEA. This CDR3 is built from 11 residues. Trimming took 7 bases from V and 11 from J, leaving 17 bases between them.

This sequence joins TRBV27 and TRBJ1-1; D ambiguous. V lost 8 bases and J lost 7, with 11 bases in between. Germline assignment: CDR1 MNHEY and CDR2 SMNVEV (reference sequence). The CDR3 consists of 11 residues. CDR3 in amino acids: CASPSTDEAFF. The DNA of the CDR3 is TGTGCCAGCCCCTCCACGGATGAAGCTTTCTTT.